This T cell receptor beta chain was recorded in a study of blood T cell repertoires in COVID-19. About the study: From the United States, Italy and Spain came samples of acute and convalescent COVID-19. Nucleic acid was either cDNA or gDNA, and it came from T cells, B-cell-depleted T cells, or PBMCs.

This clone was found once. In the original analysis: Estimated nucleated cell counts came from reference gene primer amplification. TCRdb's table, derived via immunoSEQ multiplex PCR, lists solely in-frame clones and lacks some. D and trimming were read from the DNA, whereas the V and J calls and clone size are those reported in that table. The data hold about 220,000 clones, with around 84% observed a single time. Trimming left V 9 bases short and J 6 bases short, with 20 bases between. CDR1 is MNHEY, CDR2 SVGAGI, per germline. The CDR3 has 15 residues. The sequencing input was peripheral blood. The TCR sequence derives from a man aged 45-65 years with active or convalescent COVID-19. V and J are TRBV6-5 and TRBJ1-4; D remains unclear. The CDR3 DNA sequence: TGTGCCAGTAGAGACCCCCACGGGGAATATGAAAAACTGTTTTTT. This gives the protein CASRDPHGEYEKLFF.